This T cell receptor (beta chain) was documented in a study of blood T cell repertoires in COVID-19. Turning to the study itself: Researchers got acute and convalescent COVID-19 samples from the United States, Italy and Spain.

Trimming took 8 bases from V and 0 from J, leaving 16 bases between them. The CDR3 runs 15 residues. Germline lookup yields CDR1 SGHNT and CDR2 YENEEA. Per the original data handling: Scientists estimated how many nucleated cells there were by amplifying reference gene primers. Some clones are missing from TCRdb's copy, which holds only in-frame ones; the method was immunoSEQ multiplex PCR. The DNA gave D and trimming, while V, J and clone size come from that table. This repertoire shows over 130,000 clones, 80% to 90% found once; its top ten account for roughly 3%. Material for sequencing was peripheral blood. The origin of this receptor is a man in his 70s with acute or convalescent COVID-19. V usage is TRBV11-3 and J usage is TRBJ2-5, with a weak D call TRBD2 (5 bases). The CDR3 sequence: CASGGGQENQETQYF. The CDR3, as DNA: TGTGCCAGCGGCGGCGGGCAGGAGAACCAAGAGACCCAGTACTTC.